The rows below give T cell receptor beta chains drawn from one sample of a study of blood T cell repertoires in COVID-19. Sequencing used immunoSEQ multiplex PCR; TCRdb keeps in-frame clones, though not all of them. In the table there are approximately 150,000 clones, around 85% of which are singletons. The sequenced sample consisted of peripheral blood. The receptors derive from a woman older than 75 with COVID-19, enrolled during active disease. Each CDR3 is given with its conserved first and last residue. Fields, in order: J gene, V gene, D gene, clone size, CDR3 DNA, CDR3 protein. D genes are given only for firm matches. Only some rows state a clone size, as once, few, many or a class for expanded clones.

J: TRBJ1-4
V: TRBV24-1
D: .
size: .
DNA: TGTGCCACCAGCCGGGGGGCAGACACTGCAACTAATGAAAAACTGTTTTTT
CDR3: CATSRGADTATNEKLFF

J: TRBJ2-5
V: TRBV19
D: TRBD2
size: .
DNA: TGTGCCAGTAGTATGACTAGCGGGTACAGTGAGACCCAGTACTTC
CDR3: CASSMTSGYSETQYF

J: TRBJ1-1
V: TRBV5-1
D: TRBD1
size: .
DNA: TGCGCCAGCAGCCCCTGGACAGGGAGGGTTTGGACTGAAGCTTTCTTT
CDR3: CASSPWTGRVWTEAFF

J: TRBJ1-3
V: TRBV6-1
D: .
size: .
DNA: TGTGCCAGCAGTGAAATCGGCTGGGGCGCTGGAAACACCATATATTTT
CDR3: CASSEIGWGAGNTIYF

J: TRBJ2-7
V: TRBV28
D: TRBD2
size: .
DNA: TGTGCCAGCAGTTCCAAACTCGGGGGGGCCCCCTACGAGCAGTACTTC
CDR3: CASSSKLGGAPYEQYF

J: TRBJ2-1
V: TRBV24-1
D: TRBD2
size: .
DNA: TGTGCCACAGGCGGACAGAAGGGAAGCGGGAGAGATGAGCAGTTCTTC
CDR3: CATGGQKGSGRDEQFF

J: TRBJ2-1
V: TRBV20-1
D: .
size: .
DNA: TGCAGTGTCGGCAGGGCGAATGAGCAGTTCTTC
CDR3: CSVGRANEQFF

J: TRBJ1-2
V: TRBV15
D: TRBD1
size: once
DNA: TGTGCCACCAGCAGAGCCTCGACACAGGGGTCTGGCTACACCTTC
CDR3: CATSRASTQGSGYTF

J: TRBJ2-7
V: TRBV11-3
D: .
size: .
DNA: TGTGCCAGCAGCTTTAGCCAGGGGAATGGCGAGCAGTACTTC
CDR3: CASSFSQGNGEQYF

J: TRBJ1-2
V: TRBV4-1
D: TRBD1
size: .
DNA: TGCGCCAGCAGCCCTGGGACAGGGGGCTTGGGTGGCTACACCTTC
CDR3: CASSPGTGGLGGYTF

J: TRBJ1-1
V: TRBV7-9
D: TRBD1
size: .
DNA: TGTGCCAGCAGTTGGACAGGGCGATACGCTGAAGCTTTCTTT
CDR3: CASSWTGRYAEAFF

J: TRBJ1-5
V: TRBV18
D: .
size: .
DNA: TGTGCCAGCTCACCCTACAGGGACAATCAGCCCCAGCATTTT
CDR3: CASSPYRDNQPQHF

J: TRBJ2-7
V: TRBV11-2
D: TRBD1
size: .
DNA: TGTGCCAGCAGCTTCGGACAGGGCCCTAGGGAGCAGTACTTC
CDR3: CASSFGQGPREQYF

J: TRBJ2-5
V: TRBV4-1
D: TRBD1
size: .
DNA: TGCGCCAGCAGCCCTGTCGGCCTCAGATCGGGACAGGGGCAAGAGACCCAGTACTTC
CDR3: CASSPVGLRSGQGQETQYF

J: TRBJ1-4
V: TRBV2
D: .
size: .
DNA: TGTGCCAGCAGTGACGACACGACAAAACTGTTTTTT
CDR3: CASSDDTTKLFF

J: TRBJ2-7
V: TRBV4-1
D: TRBD2
size: .
DNA: TGCGCCAGCAGCCAAGATCTCCTAGCGGGAGGAATTCGGCCCGAGCAGTACTTC
CDR3: CASSQDLLAGGIRPEQYF

J: TRBJ2-7
V: TRBV6-5
D: .
size: .
DNA: TGTGCCAGCAGGACAGGAGTTGTCAGCGAGCAGTACTTC
CDR3: CASRTGVVSEQYF

J: TRBJ1-1
V: TRBV2
D: TRBD1
size: .
DNA: TGTGCCAGCAGAGGGGCGGACAGGGGGATAGCTGAAGCTTTCTTT
CDR3: CASRGADRGIAEAFF

J: TRBJ1-2
V: TRBV3-1/TRBV3-2
D: .
size: .
DNA: TGTGCCAGCAGCCACAGGAAGAGCTCTGGCTACACCTTC
CDR3: CASSHRKSSGYTF

J: TRBJ2-1
V: TRBV7-9
D: .
size: .
DNA: TGTGCCAGCAGCTTAGAAGGGGGTTGGCATAATGAGCAGTTCTTC
CDR3: CASSLEGGWHNEQFF

J: TRBJ1-3
V: TRBV6-5
D: .
size: .
DNA: TGTGCCAGCAGCTCACCTAGGGGTGGGAACACCATATATTTT
CDR3: CASSSPRGGNTIYF

J: TRBJ1-5
V: TRBV15
D: .
size: .
DNA: TGTGCCACCAGCAGAGAAAGGGGCCCACAGCCCCAGCATTTT
CDR3: CATSRERGPQPQHF

J: TRBJ2-5
V: TRBV6-5
D: .
size: .
DNA: TGTGCCAGCAGGGGCGCGGAGACCCAGTACTTC
CDR3: CASRGAETQYF

J: TRBJ2-7
V: TRBV28
D: TRBD2
size: .
DNA: TGTGCCAGCAGATCCACTAGCGGGCTCACCTACGAGCAGTACTTC
CDR3: CASRSTSGLTYEQYF

J: TRBJ2-4
V: TRBV7-9
D: .
size: .
DNA: TGTGCCAGCAGCTTAAGAGTGGGGGGCAAAAACATTCAGTACTTC
CDR3: CASSLRVGGKNIQYF

J: TRBJ1-2
V: TRBV7-9
D: TRBD1
size: .
DNA: TGTGCCAGCAGCACAGGGGGCGGCTATGGCTACACCTTC
CDR3: CASSTGGGYGYTF

J: TRBJ2-5
V: TRBV6-5
D: TRBD2
size: .
DNA: TGTGCCAGCAGAAACCTAGCGGTGGAAGAGACCCAGTACTTC
CDR3: CASRNLAVEETQYF

J: TRBJ2-7
V: TRBV9
D: .
size: .
DNA: TGTGCCAGCAGTGCTGCCGGGACACCCTACGAGCAGTACTTC
CDR3: CASSAAGTPYEQYF

J: TRBJ2-7
V: TRBV3-1/TRBV3-2
D: .
size: .
DNA: TGTGCCAGCAGCCAAGGGGGCTCTAACTACGAGCAGTACTTC
CDR3: CASSQGGSNYEQYF

J: TRBJ2-6
V: TRBV3-1/TRBV3-2
D: .
size: .
DNA: TGTGCCAGCAGCCAAGATCTGTATTCTGGGGCCAACGTCCTGACTTTC
CDR3: CASSQDLYSGANVLTF

J: TRBJ2-1
V: TRBV29-1
D: .
size: .
DNA: TGCAGCGTTGTGAGTGCAGGGCCCAACAATGAGCAGTTCTTC
CDR3: CSVVSAGPNNEQFF

J: TRBJ2-3
V: TRBV7-8
D: TRBD2
size: .
DNA: TGTGCCAGCAGCTTCGGTTTTTCCGGGGGGACAGATACGCAGTATTTT
CDR3: CASSFGFSGGTDTQYF

J: TRBJ1-6
V: TRBV25-1
D: .
size: .
DNA: TGTGCCAGCAGTGAAATAGGGGCTTCGGGCGCCTATTCACCCCTCCACTTT
CDR3: CASSEIGASGAYSPLHF

J: TRBJ2-7
V: TRBV5-1
D: .
size: few
DNA: TGCGCCAGCAGCTTTTCAGGGGAGGGCTACGAGCAGTACTTC
CDR3: CASSFSGEGYEQYF

J: TRBJ2-1
V: TRBV2
D: TRBD2
size: .
DNA: TGTGCCAGCAGTGATCTAGCGGGAGGGAATGAGCAGTTCTTC
CDR3: CASSDLAGGNEQFF

J: TRBJ2-7
V: TRBV7-8
D: TRBD2
size: .
DNA: TGTGCCAGCAGCCCAGGAGGACTAGCGGGGGGGGGCGAGCAGTACTTC
CDR3: CASSPGGLAGGGEQYF

J: TRBJ1-1
V: TRBV7-3
D: TRBD1
size: .
DNA: TGTGCCAGCAGCTCACCGGGACAGGGGAACACTGAAGCTTTCTTT
CDR3: CASSSPGQGNTEAFF

J: TRBJ2-5
V: TRBV28
D: .
size: once
DNA: TGTGCCACCTCAGCCCTCCCGCCCAGGGGGGAGCGAGAGACCCAGTACTTC
CDR3: CATSALPPRGERETQYF

J: TRBJ2-7
V: TRBV27
D: TRBD2
size: once
DNA: TGTGCCAGCAGTTTAGTAGCGGGAGGTTACTACGAGCAGTACTTC
CDR3: CASSLVAGGYYEQYF

J: TRBJ2-3
V: TRBV5-6
D: .
size: .
DNA: TGTGCCAGCAGCCTCCTCCGGACAGATACGCAGTATTTT
CDR3: CASSLLRTDTQYF

J: TRBJ1-3
V: TRBV18
D: TRBD1
size: .
DNA: TGTGCCAGCTCACCGACAGGGCGCTCTGGAAACACCATATATTTT
CDR3: CASSPTGRSGNTIYF

J: TRBJ2-4
V: TRBV5-4
D: TRBD2
size: .
DNA: TGTGCCAGCAGCTTGTCCCTAGCGGGCATTCAGTACTTC
CDR3: CASSLSLAGIQYF

J: TRBJ2-3
V: TRBV9
D: .
size: .
DNA: TGTGCCAGCAGCGGACATTCCAACACAGATACGCAGTATTTT
CDR3: CASSGHSNTDTQYF

J: TRBJ2-5
V: TRBV9
D: TRBD2
size: few
DNA: TGTGCCAGCAGCGTAGGGGCGGGACTAACGGGGACCCAGTACTTC
CDR3: CASSVGAGLTGTQYF

J: TRBJ2-2
V: TRBV19
D: .
size: once
DNA: TGTGCCAGTAGTATAGGACATTCCACCGGGGAGCTGTTTTTT
CDR3: CASSIGHSTGELFF

J: TRBJ1-2
V: TRBV5-1
D: .
size: .
DNA: TGCGCCAGCAGCTTGGCCGACAGCACCTATGGCTACACCTTC
CDR3: CASSLADSTYGYTF

J: TRBJ1-2
V: TRBV29-1
D: .
size: .
DNA: TGCAGCGTTGAAGGGACAGATGGCTACACCTTC
CDR3: CSVEGTDGYTF

J: TRBJ2-1
V: TRBV5-1
D: .
size: .
DNA: TGCGCCAGCAGCTTGGTCCCGGAGGAGATCGGGTTCTTC
CDR3: CASSLVPEEIGFF

J: TRBJ1-4
V: TRBV6-6
D: TRBD1
size: once
DNA: TGTGCCAGCAGTTACGGACAGGCCGCAACTAATGAAAAACTGTTTTTT
CDR3: CASSYGQAATNEKLFF

J: TRBJ2-7
V: TRBV5-4
D: .
size: .
DNA: TGTGCCAGCAGCTGGAGCAGCGGCATTGGCGAGCAGTACTTC
CDR3: CASSWSSGIGEQYF